This entry lists 31 T cell receptor beta chains sequenced from one sample in a study of T cell repertoires in aging, cancer and after chemotherapy. The template was genomic DNA from peripheral blood, not RNA. A mixed TRB-A/B primer pool amplified rearranged TRB by multiplex touch-down PCR. TCRdb reprocessed the multiplex PCR reads with MiXCR, giving one entry per CDR3 protein. The profile shows more than 15,000 distinct CDR3 sequences, 50% of them singletons. Sequencing used blood. The receptors here all came from a human donor in good health.

This clonotype was observed a handful of times. The chain has TRBV6-5 and TRBJ2-3, with D perhaps TRBD1 (7 bases). The CDR3 covers 16 residues. Germline V gene data show CDR1 as MNHEY and CDR2 as SVGAGI. V lost 2 bases to trimming and J lost 1 base, with 13 bases between them. The CDR3 is CASSYQGGGGTDTQYF. DNA for the CDR3: TGTGCCAGCAGTTACCAGGGGGGCGGCGGCACAGATACGCAGTATTTT.

Comments on this clonotype: One junction end disagrees with the germline gene, perhaps due to a read error. The chain carries TRBV12-3 or TRBV12-4 and TRBJ2-4; possibly TRBD1 for D (6 bases). The CDR3 totals 13 residues. In nucleotides, the CDR3 is TGTACCAGCAGTTTAGGGGGTAAAAACATTCAGTACTTC. It is translated as CTSSLGGKNIQYF.

The sample holds a few counts of this clonotype. The V and J genes are TRBV19 and TRBJ2-3, with D perhaps matching TRBD1 (6 bases). The CDR3 length is 14 residues. In germline, CDR1 is LNHDA, CDR2 SQIVND (reference sequence). The V gene lost 5 bases and the J gene lost 0 bases, with 9 bases spanning the gap. The CDR3: CASSATGSTDTQYF. The CDR3 DNA is TGTGCCAGTAGTGCGACAGGTAGCACAGATACGCAGTATTTT. Together with reference TRBV19 and TRBJ2-3, the CDR3 gives the full variable domain: DGGITQSPKYLFRKEGQNVTLSCEQNLNHDAMYWYRQDPGQGLRLIYYSQIVNDFQKGDIAEGYSVSREKKESFPLTVTSAQKNPTAFYLCASSATGSTDTQYFGPGTRLTVL.

Written as DNA, the CDR3 is TGTGCCAGCACGCGAGGGCCCCAAGAGACCCAGTACTTC. It is translated as CASTRGPQETQYF. The V and J genes are TRBV27 and TRBJ2-5; possible D gene TRBD2, 5 bases. From germline, CDR1 is MNHEY and CDR2 SMNVEV (reference sequence). CDR3 size: 13 residues. V was clipped by 7 bases and J by 1 base, with 10 bases between them.

This clonotype is labeled as medium-sized. The rearrangement uses TRBV29-1 and TRBJ2-1; unclear D gene. This CDR3 comprises 11 residues. The germline V and J ends were trimmed by 2 bases and 4 bases, with 3 bases remaining between them. Germline V gives CDR1 SQVTM, CDR2 ANQGSEA. CDR3 sequence: CSVEQYNEQFF. The CDR3 bases are TGCAGCGTTGAACAGTACAATGAGCAGTTCTTC.

The chain has TRBV19 and TRBJ2-2; 7 bases map to TRBD1. The CDR3 consists of 14 residues. With V trimmed by 9 bases and J by 1 base, 5 bases remained unmatched. Germline CDR1 LNHDA, CDR2 SQIVND (reference sequence). CDR3 nucleotides: TGTGCCAGCACCGGGGACAGGAACACCGGGGAGCTGTTTTTT. Protein sequence: CASTGDRNTGELFF.

This clonotype occurred a few times. The genes are TRBV11-1 and TRBJ1-6; no reliable D call. Germline loops: CDR1 SGHAT, CDR2 FQDESV (reference sequence). This CDR3 has 12 residues. Trimming pared 1 base from V and 8 bases from J, leaving 3 bases between. The CDR3, as DNA: TGTGCCAGCAGCTTAGAGGATTCACCCCTCCACTTT. Translating gives CASSLEDSPLHF.

This clonotype was seen only a few times. The V and J genes are TRBV6-2 or TRBV6-3 and TRBJ2-1; TRBD2 matches 9 bases. The germline gives CDR1 MNHEY, CDR2 SVGEGT. The V and J ends lost 2 bases and 7 bases, in that order; junction bases with no gene match: 6. The CDR3 spans 15 residues. The CDR3 DNA sequence: TGTGCCAGCAGTTACATTAGCGGGAGATTAAATGAGCAGTTCTTC. It yields the protein CASSYISGRLNEQFF.

J is TRBJ1-1 and V is TRBV6-6; TRBD1 might be the D (6 bases). Per germline, CDR1 MNHNY and CDR2 SVGAGI (reference sequence). The CDR3 spans 16 residues. Trimming shortened V by 2 bases and J by 1 base, and 14 bases separated the two germline ends. The CDR3 is CASSYGRQAPNTEAFF. CDR3 nucleotides: TGTGCCAGCAGTTACGGGAGACAGGCGCCGAACACTGAAGCTTTCTTT.

In its sample, this clonotype is medium-sized. J is TRBJ2-7 and V is TRBV19; 10 nucleotides agree with TRBD1. This CDR3 is built from 14 residues. Trimming at V came to 9 bases and at J to 1 base, leaving 6 bases not matched to a gene. The germline V gene encodes CDR1 LNHDA and CDR2 SQIVND (reference sequence). The CDR3 loop is CASPGTGESYEQYF. The CDR3 DNA reads as TGTGCCAGCCCCGGGACAGGGGAATCCTACGAGCAGTACTTC.

About this clonotype: One end of the junction is discordant with germline, which a read error may explain. This chain uses TRBV15 with TRBJ2-2; 12 nucleotides agree with TRBD2. Germline loops: CDR1 LNHNV, CDR2 YYDKDF (reference sequence). The CDR3 sequence is 15 residues long. The CDR3 sequence is CDTSRLAGGTGELFF. The CDR3 DNA sequence: TGTGACACCAGCAGGCTAGCGGGAGGGACCGGGGAGCTGTTTTTT.

The V and J genes are TRBV7-6 and TRBJ2-1, with 10 bases aligning to TRBD2. V was clipped by 0 bases and J by 6 bases; unmatched bases: 2. Germline V gene lookup returns CDR1 SGHVS and CDR2 FNYEAQ. CDR3 length: 15 amino acids. The CDR3 loop reads CASSLAPSGSNEQFF. The CDR3 nucleotides are TGTGCCAGCAGCTTAGCCCCTAGCGGGAGCAATGAGCAGTTCTTC.

J is TRBJ2-3 and V is TRBV7-2; a weak D match, TRBD1 (9 bases). V was cut by 2 bases and J by 2 bases, with 17 bases left in between. Germline CDR1 reads SGHTA; CDR2 reads FQGNSA. The CDR3 covers 17 residues. Written as DNA, the CDR3 is TGTGCCAGCAGCTTAAGCGGGGGACAGGGATACACAGATACGCAGTATTTT. This codes for CASSLSGGQGYTDTQYF.

V and J are TRBV19 and TRBJ1-1; 8 bases fit TRBD1. V lost 5 bases and J lost 7; bases outside the gene matches: 9. Looked up from germline, CDR1 is LNHDA and CDR2 is SQIVND (reference sequence). The CDR3 extends over 14 amino acids. CDR3 sequence: CASSFVDRGGEAFF. The CDR3 DNA sequence: TGTGCCAGTAGTTTCGTCGACAGGGGTGGTGAAGCTTTCTTT.

V gene TRBV27 combines with J gene TRBJ2-7; D is unresolved. CDR1 and CDR2 from the germline V gene are MNHEY and SMNVEV (reference sequence). Trimming took 3 bases from V and 2 from J, leaving 8 bases between them. CDR3 length equals 13 residues. The CDR3 DNA sequence: TGTGCCAGCAGTTTCCACAAGACCTACGAGCAGTACTTC. Protein: CASSFHKTYEQYF.

The V call is TRBV19, the J call TRBJ1-5; TRBD1 matches at 11 bases. Germline V gene sequence: CDR1 LNHDA, CDR2 SQIVND (reference sequence). V gave up 3 bases and J gave up 3 bases; unmatched junction bases: 7. The CDR3 consists of 17 residues. CDR3 in DNA: TGTGCCAGTAGTATCGGGACAGGGGGGGATCACAATCAGCCCCAGCATTTT. Protein sequence: CASSIGTGGDHNQPQHF.

Details on this clonotype: This CDR3 is missing its conserved last phenylalanine or tryptophan, likely due to a read error. The DNA is left out, because the CDR3 cannot be placed on it with certainty; the CDR3 is given as TCRdb lists it. J is TRBJ2-1 and V is TRBV5-4; TRBD2, the D gene given by the table, was not confirmed from the DNA. CDR1 and CDR2 (germline): SGHNT, YYREEE (reference sequence). The CDR3 adds up to 13 amino acids, both ends counted. CDR3 sequence: CASSFYTSGSKTL.

This clonotype turned up a few times. This chain links TRBV5-6 with TRBJ1-2; 12 bases map to TRBD1. Trimming took 3 bases from V and 8 from J; bases not matched to a gene: 5. Germline V gene lookup returns CDR1 SGHDT and CDR2 YYEEEE. The length of the CDR3 is 14 residues. This chain's CDR3 is CASSWGQGAWGYTF. The DNA for the CDR3 is TGTGCCAGCAGCTGGGGACAGGGGGCCTGGGGCTACACCTTC.

This clonotype qualifies as medium-sized. The chain combines TRBV29-1 with TRBJ2-1; D is unresolved. CDR1 SQVTM and CDR2 ANQGSEA come from the germline V gene. Trimming removed 0 bases from V and 4 bases from J, with 13 bases in between. CDR3 length: 15 residues. The DNA for the CDR3 is TGCAGCGTTGAAGATCGCGGCACAACGTACAATGAGCAGTTCTTC. Amino acid sequence: CSVEDRGTTYNEQFF.

The V and J genes are TRBV6-1 and TRBJ1-6, with TRBD1 as a possible D gene (5 bases). V lost 2 bases, J lost 8 bases, and 13 bases lay in between. This CDR3 has 15 amino acids. Germline CDR1 is MNHNS and CDR2 is SASEGT. This CDR3 is CASSEWVQGDSPLHF. The DNA for the CDR3 is TGTGCCAGCAGTGAATGGGTCCAGGGTGATTCACCCCTCCACTTT.

The rearrangement uses TRBV18 and TRBJ2-5; 7 bases are shared with TRBD2. Per germline, CDR1 KGHSH and CDR2 LQKENI. V dropped 6 bases and J dropped 0; count of bases not matched to a gene: 7. This CDR3 is built from 15 residues. The CDR3 here is CASSENSGYQETQYF. CDR3 nucleotide sequence: TGTGCCAGCTCCGAGAATAGCGGGTACCAAGAGACCCAGTACTTC.

The chain recombines TRBV20-1 with TRBJ2-2, with TRBD1 matching over 12 bases. Germline V lookup: CDR1 DFQATT, CDR2 SNEGSKA (reference sequence). V lost 1 base and J lost 6; bases outside the gene matches: 18. The CDR3 spans 20 residues. The DNA of the CDR3 is TGCAGTGCTAGAGGGGAAGGGACAGGGGGCGCAAGGAATAGGGCCGGGGAGCTGTTTTTT. Protein sequence: CSARGEGTGGARNRAGELFF.

The chain recombines TRBV5-6 with TRBJ2-1, with D hard to call. The CDR3 sequence is 15 residues long. Germline V gene sequence: CDR1 SGHDT, CDR2 YYEEEE. Trimming stripped 4 bases from V and 5 bases from J, with 16 bases between. DNA of the CDR3: TGTGCCAGCAGCCTCCTATCGACGGGTGACAATGAGCAGTTCTTC. It codes for CASSLLSTGDNEQFF.

This clonotype has just a few counts. This sequence joins TRBV29-1 and TRBJ2-7; D could derive from TRBD1 or TRBD2 (5 bases each). Germline V gene data show CDR1 as SQVTM and CDR2 as ANQGSEA. The CDR3 sequence is 13 residues long. Trimming took off 6 bases at V and 0 bases at J, with 12 bases between the two ends. This CDR3 reads CSVDEGSSYEQYF. For the CDR3, the DNA is TGCAGCGTGGATGAGGGGAGCTCCTACGAGCAGTACTTC.

The J gene is TRBJ1-6, the V gene TRBV5-6, with 9 nucleotides matching TRBD1. V lost 0 bases, J lost 3 bases, and 1 base stayed unmatched. There are 16 residues in the CDR3. Germline CDR1 SGHDT, CDR2 YYEEEE. The CDR3 reads CASSLAGQGYNSPLHF. The DNA for the CDR3 is TGTGCCAGCAGCTTGGCGGGACAGGGCTATAATTCACCCCTCCACTTT.

The V gene is TRBV19, the J gene TRBJ1-2; D may be TRBD1 (5 bases). This CDR3 has 14 residues. V lost 7 bases to trimming and J lost 0 bases, with 12 bases between them. The germline gives CDR1 LNHDA, CDR2 SQIVND (reference sequence). The CDR3 sequence is CASKGGVANYGYTF. DNA for the CDR3: TGTGCCAGTAAAGGAGGGGTAGCTAACTATGGCTACACCTTC.

In its sample, this clonotype was seen a few times. The rearrangement uses TRBV18 and TRBJ2-5; 8 nucleotides agree with TRBD1. Germline V gene data show CDR1 as KGHSH and CDR2 as LQKENI. Unmatched junction bases numbered 10, after V lost 4 bases and J lost 3 bases. The CDR3 loop spans 16 amino acids. The CDR3 coding sequence is TGTGCCAGCTCACGCGGACAGGGATGGGGAAAAGAGACCCAGTACTTC. Its translation: CASSRGQGWGKETQYF.

By share of the sample, this clonotype is medium-sized. The chain combines TRBV29-1 with TRBJ2-5; a possible D gene is TRBD1 (5 bases). The V and J ends lost 1 base and 5 bases respectively, with 11 bases between them. The CDR3 is 13 amino acids. Germline-derived CDR1 and CDR2 are SQVTM and ANQGSEA. The CDR3 here is CSVEGTSEETQYF. DNA of the CDR3: TGCAGCGTTGAAGGGACAAGCGAGGAGACCCAGTACTTC.

This clonotype has just a few counts. The rearrangement uses TRBV29-1 and TRBJ2-1; possible D gene TRBD1, 6 bases. From germline, CDR1 is SQVTM and CDR2 ANQGSEA. The CDR3 totals 12 residues. V lost 7 bases and J lost 10, with 17 bases in between. DNA of the CDR3: TGCAGCGCGCCTGGACAGTTTCGCGAGCAGTTCTTC. It is translated as CSAPGQFREQFF.

The chain couples TRBV6-6 to TRBJ2-2; possibly TRBD2 for D (5 bases). V was shortened by 7 bases and J by 6 bases, with 12 bases between the two germline ends. The CDR3 contains 13 residues. The germline CDR1 and CDR2 sequences are MNHNY and SVGAGI (reference sequence). The CDR3 DNA is TGTGCCAGCAAGTGGCTAGCCGCCGGGGAGCTGTTTTTT. It is translated as CASKWLAAGELFF.

This clonotype was seen a few times. The chain combines TRBV6-5 with TRBJ1-5; the D gene is possibly TRBD1 (5 bases). With 0 bases removed from V and 0 bases from J, the gap between germline ends came to 12 bases. Germline loops: CDR1 MNHEY, CDR2 SVGAGI. This CDR3 has 17 amino acids. The CDR3 nucleotides read TGTGCCAGCAGTTACTCAGAGAGGGGTCTTAGCAATCAGCCCCAGCATTTT. Encoded protein: CASSYSERGLSNQPQHF.